This T cell receptor (beta chain) came from a study of T cells after yellow fever vaccination. Findings of the study overall: Clonotypes found in both CD4 and CD8 compartments made up a small share.

Details on this clonotype: Its antigen is still unknown.

5'RACE template switching generated TCR cDNA, adding a universal primer site and UMIs. TCRdb re-analysed the 5' RACE reads in MiXCR, keeping a single row per CDR3 protein. This sample has about 320,000 distinct CDR3 sequences, with 6.8% found just once. The V and J ends lost 4 bases and 3 bases respectively, with 14 bases between them. Germline lookup yields CDR1 SGHRS and CDR2 YFSETQ. CDR3 length: 15 residues. The genes are TRBV5-1 and TRBJ1-5; weak D call: TRBD1 (6 bases). Sequencing was performed on PBMCs, taken about 49 days after the first yellow fever vaccination. The clonotype originates from a young man who received the YFV17D yellow fever vaccine. In DNA, the CDR3 is TGCGCCAGCAGCCTATATGGACAGACCAATCAGCCCCAGCATTTT. It is translated as CASSLYGQTNQPQHF.